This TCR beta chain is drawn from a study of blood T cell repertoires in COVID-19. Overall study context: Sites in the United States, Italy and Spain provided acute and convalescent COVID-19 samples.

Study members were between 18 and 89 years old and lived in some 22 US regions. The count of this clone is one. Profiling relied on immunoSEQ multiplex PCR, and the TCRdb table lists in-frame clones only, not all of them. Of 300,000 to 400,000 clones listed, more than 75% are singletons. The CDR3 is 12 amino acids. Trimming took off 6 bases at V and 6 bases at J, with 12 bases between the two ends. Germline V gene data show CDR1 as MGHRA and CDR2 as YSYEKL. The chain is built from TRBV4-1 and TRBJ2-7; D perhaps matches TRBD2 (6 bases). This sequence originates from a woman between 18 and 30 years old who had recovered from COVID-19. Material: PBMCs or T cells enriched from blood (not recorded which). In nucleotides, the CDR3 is TGCGCCAGCAGAGGGCGGGGCCTCGAGCAGTACTTC. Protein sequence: CASRGRGLEQYF.